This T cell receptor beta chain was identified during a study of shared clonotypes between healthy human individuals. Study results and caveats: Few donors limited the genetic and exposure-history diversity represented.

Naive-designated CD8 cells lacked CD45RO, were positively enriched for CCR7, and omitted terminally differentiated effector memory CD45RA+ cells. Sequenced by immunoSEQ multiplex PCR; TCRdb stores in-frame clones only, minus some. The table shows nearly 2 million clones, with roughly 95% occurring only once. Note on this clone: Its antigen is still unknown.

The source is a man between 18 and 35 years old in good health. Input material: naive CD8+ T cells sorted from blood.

The chain's CDR3 is CASSSGTATNYGYTF. The CDR3 coding sequence is TGTGCCAGCAGCTCTGGGACAGCTACTAACTATGGCTACACCTTC. The chain carries TRBV5-6 and TRBJ1-2; 7 bases line up with TRBD1. The CDR3 is 15 residues long. The J segment lost 0 bases and the V segment lost 3 bases, leaving 5 bases of the junction unmatched. Germline loops: CDR1 SGHDT, CDR2 YYEEEE.